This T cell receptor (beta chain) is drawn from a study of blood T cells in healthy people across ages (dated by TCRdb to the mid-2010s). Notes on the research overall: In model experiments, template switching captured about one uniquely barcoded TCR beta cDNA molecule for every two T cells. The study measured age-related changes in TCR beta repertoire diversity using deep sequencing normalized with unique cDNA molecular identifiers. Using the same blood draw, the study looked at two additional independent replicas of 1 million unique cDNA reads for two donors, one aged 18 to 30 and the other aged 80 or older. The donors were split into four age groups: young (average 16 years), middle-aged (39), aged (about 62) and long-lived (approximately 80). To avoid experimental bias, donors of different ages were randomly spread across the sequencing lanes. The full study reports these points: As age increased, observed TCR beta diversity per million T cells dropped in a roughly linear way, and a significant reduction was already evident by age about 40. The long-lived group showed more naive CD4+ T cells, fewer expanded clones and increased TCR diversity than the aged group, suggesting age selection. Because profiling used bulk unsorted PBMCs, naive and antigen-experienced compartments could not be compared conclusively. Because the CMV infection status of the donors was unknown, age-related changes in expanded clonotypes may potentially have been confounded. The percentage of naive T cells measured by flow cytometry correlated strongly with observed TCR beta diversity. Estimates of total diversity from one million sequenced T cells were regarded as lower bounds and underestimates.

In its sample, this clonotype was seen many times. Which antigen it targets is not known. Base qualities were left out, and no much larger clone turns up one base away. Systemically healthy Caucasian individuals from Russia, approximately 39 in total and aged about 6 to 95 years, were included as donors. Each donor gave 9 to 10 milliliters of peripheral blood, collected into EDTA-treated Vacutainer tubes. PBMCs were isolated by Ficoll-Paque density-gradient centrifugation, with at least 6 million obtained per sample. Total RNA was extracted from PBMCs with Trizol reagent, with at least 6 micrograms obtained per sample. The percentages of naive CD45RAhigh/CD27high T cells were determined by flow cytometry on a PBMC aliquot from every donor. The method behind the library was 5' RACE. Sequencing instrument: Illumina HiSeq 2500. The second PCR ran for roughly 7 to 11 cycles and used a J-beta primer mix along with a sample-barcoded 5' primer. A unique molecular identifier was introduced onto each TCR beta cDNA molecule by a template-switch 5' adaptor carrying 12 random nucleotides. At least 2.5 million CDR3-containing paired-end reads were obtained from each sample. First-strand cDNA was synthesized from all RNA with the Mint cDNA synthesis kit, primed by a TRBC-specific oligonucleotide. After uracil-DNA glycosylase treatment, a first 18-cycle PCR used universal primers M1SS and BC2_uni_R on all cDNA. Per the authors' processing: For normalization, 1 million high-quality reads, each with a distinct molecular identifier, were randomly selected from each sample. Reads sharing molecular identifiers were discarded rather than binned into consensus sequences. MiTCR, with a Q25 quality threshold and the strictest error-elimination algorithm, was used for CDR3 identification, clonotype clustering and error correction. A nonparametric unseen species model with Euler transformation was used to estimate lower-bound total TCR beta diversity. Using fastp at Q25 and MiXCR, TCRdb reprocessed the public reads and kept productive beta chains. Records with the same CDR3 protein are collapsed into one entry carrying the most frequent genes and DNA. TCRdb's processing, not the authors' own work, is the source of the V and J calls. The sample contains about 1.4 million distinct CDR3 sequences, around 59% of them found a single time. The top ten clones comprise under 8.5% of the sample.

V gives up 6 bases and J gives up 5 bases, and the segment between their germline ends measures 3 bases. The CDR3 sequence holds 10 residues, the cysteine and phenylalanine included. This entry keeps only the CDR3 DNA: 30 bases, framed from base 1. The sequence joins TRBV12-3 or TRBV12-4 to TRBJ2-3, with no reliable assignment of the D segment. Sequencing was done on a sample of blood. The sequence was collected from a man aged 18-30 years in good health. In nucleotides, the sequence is TGTGCCAGCAGGGGAGATACGCAGTATTTT. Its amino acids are CASRGDTQYF.